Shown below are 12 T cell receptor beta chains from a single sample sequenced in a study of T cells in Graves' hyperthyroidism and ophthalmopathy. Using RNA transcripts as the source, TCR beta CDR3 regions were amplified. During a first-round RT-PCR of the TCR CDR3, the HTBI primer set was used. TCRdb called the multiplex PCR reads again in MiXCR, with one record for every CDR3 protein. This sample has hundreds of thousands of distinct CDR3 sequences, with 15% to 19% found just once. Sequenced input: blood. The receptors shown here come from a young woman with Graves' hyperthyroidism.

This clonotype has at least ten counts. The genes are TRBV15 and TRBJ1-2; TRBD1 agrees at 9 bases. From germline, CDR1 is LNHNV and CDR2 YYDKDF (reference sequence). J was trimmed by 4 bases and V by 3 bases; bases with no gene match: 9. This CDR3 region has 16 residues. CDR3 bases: TGTGCCACCAGCAGGGGACCCGGACAGGGGAGCTATGGCTACACCTTC. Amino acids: CATSRGPGQGSYGYTF.

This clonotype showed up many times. In nucleotides, the CDR3 is TGTGCCAGCTCAGCTAGCGGGGGCACAGATACGCAGTATTTT. The encoded protein is CASSASGGTDTQYF. The genes are TRBV18 and TRBJ2-3; 9 bases are shared with TRBD2. The germline V gene has CDR1 KGHSH and CDR2 LQKENI. Trimming removed 5 bases from V and 1 base from J; junction bases left unmatched: 1. This CDR3 region has 14 residues.

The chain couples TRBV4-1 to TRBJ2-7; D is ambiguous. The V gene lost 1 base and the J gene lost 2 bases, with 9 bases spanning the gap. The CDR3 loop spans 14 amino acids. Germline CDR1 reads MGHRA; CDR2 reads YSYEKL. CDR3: CASSQGVGTYEQYF. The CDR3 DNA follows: TGCGCCAGCAGCCAAGGGGTAGGAACCTACGAGCAGTACTTC.

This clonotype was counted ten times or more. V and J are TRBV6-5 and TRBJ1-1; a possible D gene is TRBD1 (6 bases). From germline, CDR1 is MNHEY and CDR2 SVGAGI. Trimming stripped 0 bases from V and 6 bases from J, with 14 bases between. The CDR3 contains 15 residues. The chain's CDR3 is CASSYSRPGESEAFF. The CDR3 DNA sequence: TGTGCCAGCAGTTACTCGCGGCCAGGGGAGTCTGAAGCTTTCTTT.

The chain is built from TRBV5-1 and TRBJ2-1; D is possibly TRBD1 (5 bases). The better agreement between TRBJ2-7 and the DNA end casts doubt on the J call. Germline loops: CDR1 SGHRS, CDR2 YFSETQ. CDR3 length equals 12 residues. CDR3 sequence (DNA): TGCGCCAGCAGCAACAGGTACAACGAGCAGTACTTC. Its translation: CASSNRYNEQYF.

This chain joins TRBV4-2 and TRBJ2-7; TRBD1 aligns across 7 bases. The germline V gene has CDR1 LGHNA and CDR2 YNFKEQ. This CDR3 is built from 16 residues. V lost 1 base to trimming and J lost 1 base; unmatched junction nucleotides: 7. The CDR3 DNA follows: TGTGCCAGCAGCCAAGCAACCCGGGACAGATCCTACGAGCAGTACTTC. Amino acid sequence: CASSQATRDRSYEQYF.

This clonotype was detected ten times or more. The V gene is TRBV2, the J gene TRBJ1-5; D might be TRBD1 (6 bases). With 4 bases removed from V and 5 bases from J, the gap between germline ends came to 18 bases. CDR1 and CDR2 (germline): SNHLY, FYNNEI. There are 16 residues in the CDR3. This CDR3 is CASSGPSRGGYQPQHF. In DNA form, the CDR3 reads TGTGCCAGCAGTGGTCCGTCCAGGGGAGGATATCAGCCCCAGCATTTT.

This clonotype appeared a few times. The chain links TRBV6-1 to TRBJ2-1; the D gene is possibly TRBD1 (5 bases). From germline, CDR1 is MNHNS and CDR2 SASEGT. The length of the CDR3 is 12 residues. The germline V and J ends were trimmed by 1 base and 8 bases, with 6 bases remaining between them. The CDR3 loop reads CASSEGGHEQFF. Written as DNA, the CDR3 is TGTGCCAGCAGTGAAGGGGGCCATGAGCAGTTCTTC.

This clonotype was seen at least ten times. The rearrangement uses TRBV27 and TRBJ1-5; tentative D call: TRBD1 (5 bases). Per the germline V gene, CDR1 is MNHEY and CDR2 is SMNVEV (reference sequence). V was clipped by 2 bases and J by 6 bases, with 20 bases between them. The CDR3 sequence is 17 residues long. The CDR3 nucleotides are TGTGCCAGCAGTTTAGTGGGGAGGGGCAATAGTGTTCAGCCCCAGCATTTT. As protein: CASSLVGRGNSVQPQHF.

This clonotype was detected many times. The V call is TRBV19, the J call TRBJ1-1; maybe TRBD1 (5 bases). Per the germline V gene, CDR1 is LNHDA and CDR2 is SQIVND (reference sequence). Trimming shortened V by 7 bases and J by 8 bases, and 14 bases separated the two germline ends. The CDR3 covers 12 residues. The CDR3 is CASTLGTGEAFF. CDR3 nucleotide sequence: TGTGCCAGTACTTTGGGGACGGGGGAAGCTTTCTTT.

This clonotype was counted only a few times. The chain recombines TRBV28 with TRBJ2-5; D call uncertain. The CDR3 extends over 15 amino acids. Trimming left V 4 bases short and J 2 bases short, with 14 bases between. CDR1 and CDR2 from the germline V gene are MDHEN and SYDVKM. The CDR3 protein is CASSSPVGPQETQYF. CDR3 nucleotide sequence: TGTGCCAGCAGTTCCCCTGTGGGTCCACAAGAGACCCAGTACTTC.

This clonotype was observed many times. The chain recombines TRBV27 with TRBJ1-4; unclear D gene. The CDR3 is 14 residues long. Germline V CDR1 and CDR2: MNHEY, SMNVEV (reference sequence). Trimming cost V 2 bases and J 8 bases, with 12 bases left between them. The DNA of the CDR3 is TGTGCCAGCAGTTTAGCGGGGATCAGCGAAAAACTGTTTTTT. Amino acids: CASSLAGISEKLFF.